This T cell receptor beta chain is from a study of neurological immune-mediated disorders. This clonotype was counted many times. This sample's time point: longitudinal time-point 2. CDR1 is SGHRS, CDR2 YFSETQ, per germline. The CDR3 loop spans 19 amino acids. Trimming pared 4 bases from V and 2 bases from J, leaving 26 bases between. TCRdb fed the 5' RACE reads into MiXCR, producing one record per CDR3 protein. The sample contains around 90,000 distinct CDR3 sequences, roughly 13% of which appear only once. Sequencing was done on a sample of PBMCs. This clonotype originated in a female donor with HTLV-1-associated myelopathy (HAM/TSP). The V and J genes are TRBV5-1 and TRBJ2-3; D is ambiguous. The CDR3 DNA sequence: TGCGCCAGCAGCGAAGGGAAACCGGGCGCCCCAACGATCACAGATACGCAGTATTTT. This encodes CASSEGKPGAPTITDTQYF.